The present TCR beta chain was sequenced within a study of blood T cells in healthy people across ages. Through a sample-barcoded 5' primer and a J-beta primer mix, a second PCR was run for roughly 7 to 11 cycles. A single record per CDR3 protein comes from TCRdb applying MiXCR to the 5' RACE reads. The data show 800,000 or so distinct CDR3 sequences, 25% seen once. Germline values: CDR1 DFQATT, CDR2 SNEGSKA (reference sequence). With 1 base clipped from V and 1 base from J, the junction kept 6 bases outside the gene matches. The CDR3 contains 15 residues. This same sample was also taken into another study, of T cells of mothers and their children.

Specimen: blood. This receptor was identified in a boy aged 5 to 17 in good health. The rearrangement joins TRBV20-1 to TRBJ1-1; TRBD1 aligns across 7 bases. The CDR3 here is CSARVRTGSNTEAFF. The DNA of the CDR3 is TGCAGTGCTAGAGTCCGGACAGGTTCGAACACTGAAGCTTTCTTT.